This T cell receptor beta chain was sequenced for a study of T cells of healthy individuals. J gave up 7 bases and V 4 bases, and 9 bases lay outside the gene matches. Germline V gene lookup returns CDR1 SGHAT and CDR2 FQNNGV. This CDR3 comprises 15 residues. This clonotype has more than one count but fewer than ten. TCRdb reprocessed the 5' RACE reads via MiXCR and lists one record per CDR3 protein. The sample has fewer than 75,000 distinct CDR3 sequences, about 16% seen once. The clonotype originates from a human donor in good health. This chain connects TRBV11-2 to TRBJ2-1; 8 bases match TRBD1. The CDR3: CASSWSWTGKNEQFF. The CDR3 nucleotides are TGTGCCAGCAGCTGGTCCTGGACAGGGAAGAATGAGCAGTTCTTC.